A selection of T cell receptor beta chains follows, all from one sample in a study of cytomegalovirus exposure and HLA in healthy donors. Sequenced by immunoSEQ multiplex PCR; TCRdb stores in-frame clones only, minus some. This repertoire shows 150,000 to 200,000 clones, roughly 80% found once; its top ten account for 4.5% to 7.5%. Sequencing was carried out using PBMCs. These receptors originate from a woman aged 30 to 39 in good health and CMV-seropositive. The CDR3 runs from the conserved cysteine through the conserved F or W. D genes are given only for firm matches. Part of the rows lack a size; the others show once, few, many or a class for expanded clones.

J gene | D gene | V gene | clone size | CDR3 length | CDR3 DNA | CDR3 protein
TRBJ1-5 | - | TRBV27 | - | 15 | TGTGCCAGCAGTTTGTCAGGACATAGCAATCAGCCCCAGCATTTT | CASSLSGHSNQPQHF
TRBJ2-3 | - | TRBV6-5 | few | 12 | TGTGCCAGCAGAGCCAACACAGATACGCAGTATTTT | CASRANTDTQYF
TRBJ2-7 | - | TRBV7-9 | - | 11 | TGTGCCAGCAGGAGGGCCTACGAGCAGTACTTC | CASRRAYEQYF
TRBJ1-5 | - | TRBV10-2 | - | 15 | TGCGCCAGCAGTGAGTCGGTCACAGGCTTTCAGCCCCAGCATTTT | CASSESVTGFQPQHF
TRBJ2-3 | - | TRBV25-1 | few | 13 | TGTGCCAGCAGTGCCCCCCCTTTAGATACGCAGTATTTT | CASSAPPLDTQYF
TRBJ1-1 | - | TRBV5-4 | once | 13 | TGTGCCAGCAGCTTGGACAGGGTAGGTGAAGCTTTCTTT | CASSLDRVGEAFF
TRBJ2-2 | TRBD1 | TRBV6-6 | once | 15 | TGTGCCACCGAGGTCGGGACAGTGGGGACCGGGGAGCTGTTTTTT | CATEVGTVGTGELFF
TRBJ2-7 | - | TRBV6-1 | once | 15 | TGTGCCAGCAGTCCCGTCCCTGACTTAAATTACGAGCAGTACTTC | CASSPVPDLNYEQYF
TRBJ2-1 | TRBD1 | TRBV18 | - | 13 | TGTGCCAGCTCAGGACAGGTCTGGAATGAGCAGTTCTTC | CASSGQVWNEQFF
TRBJ1-5 | - | TRBV28 | - | 15 | TGTGCCAGCAGTCCGGCGGATTCCGGCAATCAGCCCCAGCATTTT | CASSPADSGNQPQHF
TRBJ2-1 | TRBD2 | TRBV27 | few | 15 | TGTGCCTGCTCGTGGGGGACTAGGTCCTACAATGAGCAGTTCTTC | CACSWGTRSYNEQFF
TRBJ2-3 | TRBD2 | TRBV5-1 | few | 15 | TGCGCCAGCAGGGGGACTAGCGGGAGGCCAGATACGCAGTATTTT | CASRGTSGRPDTQYF
TRBJ2-1 | - | TRBV19 | - | 15 | TGTGCCAGTAGTAGGGCTGCTCTCTATTACAATGAGCAGTTCTTC | CASSRAALYYNEQFF
TRBJ2-5 | - | TRBV6-1 | - | 15 | TGTGCCAGCAGTGAAGCGCCGGCTAGCTACGAGACCCAGTACTTC | CASSEAPASYETQYF
TRBJ1-1 | - | TRBV18 | - | 13 | TGTGCCAGCTCACCACGTTCTACAGAGGAAGCTTTCTTT | CASSPRSTEEAFF
TRBJ2-7 | - | TRBV20-1 | once | 11 | TGCAGTGCTCGGGGGTCCTACGAGCAGTACTTC | CSARGSYEQYF
TRBJ1-3 | - | TRBV27 | few | 16 | TGTGCCAGCAGTTTGACAGACGCCCGCTCTGGAAACACCATATATTTT | CASSLTDARSGNTIYF